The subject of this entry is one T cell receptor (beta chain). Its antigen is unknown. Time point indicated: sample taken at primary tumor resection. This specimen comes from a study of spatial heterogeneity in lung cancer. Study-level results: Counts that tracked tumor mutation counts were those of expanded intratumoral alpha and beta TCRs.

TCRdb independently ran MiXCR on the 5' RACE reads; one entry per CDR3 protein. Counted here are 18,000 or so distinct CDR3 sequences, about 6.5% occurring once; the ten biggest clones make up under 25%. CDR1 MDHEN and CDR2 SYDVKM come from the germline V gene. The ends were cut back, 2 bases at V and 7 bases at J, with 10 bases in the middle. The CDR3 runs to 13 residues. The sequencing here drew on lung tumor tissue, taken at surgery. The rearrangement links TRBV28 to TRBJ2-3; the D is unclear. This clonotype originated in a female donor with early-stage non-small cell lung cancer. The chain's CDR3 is CASSLLSGYTQYF. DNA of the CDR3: TGTGCCAGCAGTTTACTCTCTGGGTATACGCAGTATTTT.